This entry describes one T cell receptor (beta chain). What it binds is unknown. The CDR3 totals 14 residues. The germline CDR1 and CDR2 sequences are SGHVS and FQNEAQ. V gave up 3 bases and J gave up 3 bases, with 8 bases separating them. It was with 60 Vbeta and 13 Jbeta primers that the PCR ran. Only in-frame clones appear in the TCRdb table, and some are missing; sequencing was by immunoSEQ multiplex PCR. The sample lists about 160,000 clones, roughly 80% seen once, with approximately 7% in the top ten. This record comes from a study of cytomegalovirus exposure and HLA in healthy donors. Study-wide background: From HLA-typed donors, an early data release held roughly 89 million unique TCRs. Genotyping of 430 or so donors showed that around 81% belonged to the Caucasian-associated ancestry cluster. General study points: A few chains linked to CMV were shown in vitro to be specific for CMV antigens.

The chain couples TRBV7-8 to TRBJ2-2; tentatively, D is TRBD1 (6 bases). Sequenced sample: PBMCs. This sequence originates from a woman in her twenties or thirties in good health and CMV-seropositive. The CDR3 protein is CASSFGTYTGELFF. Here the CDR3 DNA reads TGTGCCAGCAGCTTCGGGACATACACCGGGGAGCTGTTTTTT.